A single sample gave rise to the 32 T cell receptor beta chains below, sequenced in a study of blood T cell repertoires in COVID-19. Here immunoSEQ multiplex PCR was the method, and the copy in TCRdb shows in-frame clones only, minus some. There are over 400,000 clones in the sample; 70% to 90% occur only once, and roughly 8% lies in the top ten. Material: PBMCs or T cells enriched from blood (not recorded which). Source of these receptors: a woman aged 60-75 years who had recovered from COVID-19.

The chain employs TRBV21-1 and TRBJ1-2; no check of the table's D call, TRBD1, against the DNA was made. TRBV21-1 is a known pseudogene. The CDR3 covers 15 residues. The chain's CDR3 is CASSKVTGGNYGYTF. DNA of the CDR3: TGTGCCAGCAGCAAAGTTACAGGGGGCAACTATGGCTACACCTTC.

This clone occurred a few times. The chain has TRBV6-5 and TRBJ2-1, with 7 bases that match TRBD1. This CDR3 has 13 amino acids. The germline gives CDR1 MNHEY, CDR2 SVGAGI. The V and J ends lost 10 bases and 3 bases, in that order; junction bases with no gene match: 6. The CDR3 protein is CATSRDSYNEQFF. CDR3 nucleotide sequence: TGTGCCACTTCCCGGGACAGCTACAATGAGCAGTTCTTC.

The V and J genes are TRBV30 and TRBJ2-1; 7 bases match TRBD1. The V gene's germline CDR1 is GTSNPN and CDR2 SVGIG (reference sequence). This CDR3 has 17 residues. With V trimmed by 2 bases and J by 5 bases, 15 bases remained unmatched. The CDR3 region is CAWSLVRDSITHNEQFF. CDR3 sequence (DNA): TGTGCCTGGAGTCTCGTCCGGGACAGTATTACCCACAATGAGCAGTTCTTC.

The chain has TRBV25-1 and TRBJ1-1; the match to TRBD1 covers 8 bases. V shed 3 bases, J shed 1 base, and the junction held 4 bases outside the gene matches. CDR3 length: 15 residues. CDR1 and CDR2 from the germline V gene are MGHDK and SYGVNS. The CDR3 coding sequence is TGTGCCAGCAGTGAGGCAGGGGGCGCGAACACTGAAGCTTTCTTT. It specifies CASSEAGGANTEAFF. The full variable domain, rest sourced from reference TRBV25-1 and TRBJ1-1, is EADIYQTPRYLVIGTGKKITLECSQTMGHDKMYWYQQDPGMELHLIHYSYGVNSTEKGDLSSESTVSRIRTEHFPLTLESARPSHTSQYLCASSEAGGANTEAFFGQGTRLTVV.

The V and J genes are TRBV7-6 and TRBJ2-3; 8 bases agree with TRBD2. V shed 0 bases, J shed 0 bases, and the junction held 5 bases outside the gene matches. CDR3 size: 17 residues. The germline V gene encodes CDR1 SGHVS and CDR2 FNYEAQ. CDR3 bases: TGTGCCAGCAGCTTAGCGGTTAGCGGGGAGAGCACAGATACGCAGTATTTT. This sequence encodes CASSLAVSGESTDTQYF.

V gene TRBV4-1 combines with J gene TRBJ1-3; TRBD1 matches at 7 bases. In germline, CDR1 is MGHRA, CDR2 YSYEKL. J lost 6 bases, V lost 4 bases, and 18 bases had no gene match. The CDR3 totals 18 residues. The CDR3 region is CASSLSQDRRVRQNTIYF. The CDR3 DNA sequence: TGCGCCAGCAGCCTCTCCCAGGACAGGAGGGTTCGTCAAAACACCATATATTTT.

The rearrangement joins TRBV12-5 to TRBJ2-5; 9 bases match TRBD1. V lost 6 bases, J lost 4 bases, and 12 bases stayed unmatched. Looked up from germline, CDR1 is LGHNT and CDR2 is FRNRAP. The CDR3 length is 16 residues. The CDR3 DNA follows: TGTGCTAGTGGCCCTGGTGGACAGGGGCACCGAGAGACCCAGTACTTC. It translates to CASGPGGQGHRETQYF.

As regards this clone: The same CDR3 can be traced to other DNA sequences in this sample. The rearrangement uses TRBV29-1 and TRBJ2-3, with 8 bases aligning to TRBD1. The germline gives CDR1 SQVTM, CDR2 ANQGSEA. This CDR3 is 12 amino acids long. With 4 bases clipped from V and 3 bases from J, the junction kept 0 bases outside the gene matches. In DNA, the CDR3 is TGCAGCGTTGGACAGGGGACAGATACGCAGTATTTT. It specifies CSVGQGTDTQYF.

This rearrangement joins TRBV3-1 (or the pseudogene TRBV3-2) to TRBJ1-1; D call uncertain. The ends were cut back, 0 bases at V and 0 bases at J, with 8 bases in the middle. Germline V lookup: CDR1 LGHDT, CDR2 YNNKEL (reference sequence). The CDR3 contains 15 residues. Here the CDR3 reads CASSQDSTVNTEAFF. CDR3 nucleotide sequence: TGTGCCAGCAGCCAAGATTCCACGGTGAACACTGAAGCTTTCTTT.

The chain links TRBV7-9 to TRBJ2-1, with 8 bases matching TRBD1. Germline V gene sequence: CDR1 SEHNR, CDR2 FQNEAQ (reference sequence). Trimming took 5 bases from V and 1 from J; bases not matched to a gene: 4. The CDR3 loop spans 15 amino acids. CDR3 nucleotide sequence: TGTGCCAGCAGCACCCGGACAGGGTCCTACAATGAGCAGTTCTTC. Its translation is CASSTRTGSYNEQFF.

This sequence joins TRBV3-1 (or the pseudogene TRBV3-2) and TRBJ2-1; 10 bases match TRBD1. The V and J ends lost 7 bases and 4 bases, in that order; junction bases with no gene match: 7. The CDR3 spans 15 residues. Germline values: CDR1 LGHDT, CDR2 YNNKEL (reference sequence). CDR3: CASKNRDRGYNEQFF. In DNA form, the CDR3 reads TGTGCCAGCAAGAATCGGGACAGGGGATACAATGAGCAGTTCTTC.

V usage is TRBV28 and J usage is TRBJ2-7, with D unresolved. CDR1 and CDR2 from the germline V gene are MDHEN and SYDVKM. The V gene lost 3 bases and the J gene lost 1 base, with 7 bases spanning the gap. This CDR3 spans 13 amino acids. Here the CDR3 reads CASSFHGSYEQYV. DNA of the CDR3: TGTGCCAGCAGTTTCCACGGTTCCTACGAGCAGTACGTC.

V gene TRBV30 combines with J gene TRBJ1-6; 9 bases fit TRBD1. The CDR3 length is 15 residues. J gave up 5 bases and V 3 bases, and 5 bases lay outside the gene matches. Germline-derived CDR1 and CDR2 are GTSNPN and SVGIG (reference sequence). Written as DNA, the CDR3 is TGTGCCTGGAGCCCGGGACAGGGAAATAATTCACCCCTCCACTTT. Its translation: CAWSPGQGNNSPLHF. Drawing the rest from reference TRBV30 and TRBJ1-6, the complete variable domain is SQTIHQWPATLVQPVGSPLSLECTVEGTSNPNLYWYRQAAGRGLQLLFYSVGIGQISSEVPQNLSASRPQDRQFILSSKKLLLSDSGFYLCAWSPGQGNNSPLHFGNGTRLTVT.

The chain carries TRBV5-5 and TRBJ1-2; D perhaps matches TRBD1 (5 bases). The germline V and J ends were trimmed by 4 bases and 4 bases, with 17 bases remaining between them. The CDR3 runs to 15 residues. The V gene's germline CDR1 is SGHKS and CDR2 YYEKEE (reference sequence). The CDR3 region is CASSRGQGAFYGYTF. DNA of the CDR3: TGTGCCAGCAGCAGAGGACAAGGAGCCTTCTATGGCTACACCTTC.

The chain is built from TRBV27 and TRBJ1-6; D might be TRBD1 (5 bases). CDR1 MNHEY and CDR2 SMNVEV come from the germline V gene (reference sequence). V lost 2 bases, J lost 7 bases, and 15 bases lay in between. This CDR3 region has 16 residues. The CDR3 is CASSLSGGGRNSPLHF. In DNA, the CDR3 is TGTGCCAGCAGTTTAAGTGGGGGAGGGCGCAATTCACCCCTCCACTTT.

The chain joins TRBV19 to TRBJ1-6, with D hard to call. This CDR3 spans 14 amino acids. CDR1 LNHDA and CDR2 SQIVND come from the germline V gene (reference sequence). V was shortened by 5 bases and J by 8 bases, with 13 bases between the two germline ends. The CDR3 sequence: CASSVDGAYSPLHF. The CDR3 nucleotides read TGTGCCAGTAGTGTCGACGGAGCCTATTCACCCCTCCACTTT.

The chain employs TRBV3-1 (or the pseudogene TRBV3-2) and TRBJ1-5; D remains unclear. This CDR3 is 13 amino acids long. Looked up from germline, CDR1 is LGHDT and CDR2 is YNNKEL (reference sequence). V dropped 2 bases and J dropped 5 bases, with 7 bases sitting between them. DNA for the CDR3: TGTGCCAGCAGCCAAACGGTACATCAGCCCCAGCATTTT. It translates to CASSQTVHQPQHF.

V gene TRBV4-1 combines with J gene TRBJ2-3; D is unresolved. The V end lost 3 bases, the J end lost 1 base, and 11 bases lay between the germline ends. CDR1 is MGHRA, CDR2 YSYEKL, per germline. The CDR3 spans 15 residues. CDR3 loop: CASSHLNLGTDTQYF. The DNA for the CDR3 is TGCGCCAGCAGCCACCTTAATCTCGGCACAGATACGCAGTATTTT.

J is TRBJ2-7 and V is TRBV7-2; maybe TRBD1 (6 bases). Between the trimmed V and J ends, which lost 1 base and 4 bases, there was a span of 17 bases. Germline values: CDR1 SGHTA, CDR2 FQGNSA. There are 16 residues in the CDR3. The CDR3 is CASSLDFSTGIYEQYF. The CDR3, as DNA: TGTGCCAGCAGCTTAGATTTTAGTACAGGGATTTACGAGCAGTACTTC.

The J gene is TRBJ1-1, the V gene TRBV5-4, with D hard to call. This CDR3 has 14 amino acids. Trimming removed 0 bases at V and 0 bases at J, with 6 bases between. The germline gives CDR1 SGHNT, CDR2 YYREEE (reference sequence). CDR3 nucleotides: TGTGCCAGCAGCTTGGACAGCCTGAACACTGAAGCTTTCTTT. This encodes CASSLDSLNTEAFF.

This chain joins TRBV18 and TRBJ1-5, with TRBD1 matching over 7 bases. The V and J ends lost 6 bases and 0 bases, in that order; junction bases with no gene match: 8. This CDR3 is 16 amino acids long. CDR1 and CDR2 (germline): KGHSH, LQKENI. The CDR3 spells CASSPGTVFSNQPQHF. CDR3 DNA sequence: TGTGCCAGCTCCCCGGGGACAGTCTTTAGCAATCAGCCCCAGCATTTT.

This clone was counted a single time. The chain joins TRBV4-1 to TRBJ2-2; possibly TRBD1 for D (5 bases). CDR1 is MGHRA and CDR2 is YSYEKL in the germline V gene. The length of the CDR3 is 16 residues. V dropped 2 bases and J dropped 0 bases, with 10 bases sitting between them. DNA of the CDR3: TGCGCCAGCAGCCAAACCCCAGGGTCGAACACCGGGGAGCTGTTTTTT. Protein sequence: CASSQTPGSNTGELFF.

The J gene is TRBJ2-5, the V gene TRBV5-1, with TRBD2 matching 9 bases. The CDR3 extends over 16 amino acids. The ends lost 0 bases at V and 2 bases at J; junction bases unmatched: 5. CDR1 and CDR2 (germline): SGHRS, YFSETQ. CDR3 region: CASSLEGLAQQETQYF. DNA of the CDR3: TGCGCCAGCAGCTTGGAGGGACTAGCCCAACAAGAGACCCAGTACTTC.

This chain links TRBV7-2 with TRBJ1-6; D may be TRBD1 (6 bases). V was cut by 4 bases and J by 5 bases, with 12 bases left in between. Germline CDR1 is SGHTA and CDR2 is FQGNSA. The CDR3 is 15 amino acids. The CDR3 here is CASSSGQGNNSPLHF. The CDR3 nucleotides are TGTGCCAGCAGCTCGGGGCAGGGGAATAATTCACCCCTCCACTTT.

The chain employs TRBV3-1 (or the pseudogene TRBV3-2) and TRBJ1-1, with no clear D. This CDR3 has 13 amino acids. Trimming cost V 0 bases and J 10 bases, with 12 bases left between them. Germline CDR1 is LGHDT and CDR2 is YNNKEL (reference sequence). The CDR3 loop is CASSQDWEMGAFF. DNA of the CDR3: TGTGCCAGCAGCCAAGACTGGGAGATGGGAGCTTTCTTT.

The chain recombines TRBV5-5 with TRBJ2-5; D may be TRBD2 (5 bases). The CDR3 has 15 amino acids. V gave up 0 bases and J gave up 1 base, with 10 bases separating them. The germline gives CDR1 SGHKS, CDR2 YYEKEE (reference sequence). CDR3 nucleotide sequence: TGTGCCAGCAGCTTGGGAGAGGGCCGCCAAGAGACCCAGTACTTC. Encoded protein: CASSLGEGRQETQYF.

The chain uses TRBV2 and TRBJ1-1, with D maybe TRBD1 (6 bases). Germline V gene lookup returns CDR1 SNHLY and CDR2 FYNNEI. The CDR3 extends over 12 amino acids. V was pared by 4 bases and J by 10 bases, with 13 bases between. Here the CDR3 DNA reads TGTGCCAGCAGTGTGGGGGCAGGAGGAGCTTTCTTT. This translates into CASSVGAGGAFF.

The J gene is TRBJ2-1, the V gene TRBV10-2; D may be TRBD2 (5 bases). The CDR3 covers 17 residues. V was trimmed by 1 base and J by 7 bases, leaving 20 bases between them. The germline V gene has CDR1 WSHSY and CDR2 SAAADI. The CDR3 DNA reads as TGCGCCAGCAGTGAGTTGTTTACGGGGAATGGGGTTAATGAGCAGTTCTTC. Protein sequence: CASSELFTGNGVNEQFF.

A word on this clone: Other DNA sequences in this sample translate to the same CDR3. The chain's CDR3 is CAWSVQSNTEAFF. The CDR3 bases are TGTGCCTGGAGTGTTCAGTCGAACACTGAAGCTTTCTTT. The genes are TRBV30 and TRBJ1-1; no definite D call. The germline V gene has CDR1 GTSNPN and CDR2 SVGIG (reference sequence). The ends were cut back, 0 bases at V and 1 base at J, with 6 bases in the middle. The CDR3 is 13 amino acids.

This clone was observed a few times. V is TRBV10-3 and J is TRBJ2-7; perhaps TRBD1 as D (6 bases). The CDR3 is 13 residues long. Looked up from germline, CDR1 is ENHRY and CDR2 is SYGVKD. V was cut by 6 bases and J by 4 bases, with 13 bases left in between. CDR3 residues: CAISQGKGYEQYF. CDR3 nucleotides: TGTGCCATCAGCCAGGGGAAAGGGTACGAGCAGTACTTC.

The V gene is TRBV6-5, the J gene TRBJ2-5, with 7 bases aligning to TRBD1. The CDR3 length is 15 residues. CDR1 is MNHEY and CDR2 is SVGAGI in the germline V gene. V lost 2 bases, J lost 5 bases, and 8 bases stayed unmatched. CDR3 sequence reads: CASSYPDQGVETQYF. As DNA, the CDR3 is TGTGCCAGCAGTTACCCAGACCAGGGGGTCGAGACCCAGTACTTC.

The CDR3 loop is CASSKGRMNTEAFF. CDR3 bases: TGCGCCAGCAGTAAGGGGAGGATGAACACTGAAGCTTTCTTT. The chain recombines TRBV10-1 with TRBJ1-1, with D possibly matching TRBD1 (5 bases). The length of the CDR3 is 14 residues. Germline CDR1 and CDR2: WNHNN and SYGVQD (reference sequence). V was trimmed by 5 bases and J by 0 bases, leaving 10 bases between them.